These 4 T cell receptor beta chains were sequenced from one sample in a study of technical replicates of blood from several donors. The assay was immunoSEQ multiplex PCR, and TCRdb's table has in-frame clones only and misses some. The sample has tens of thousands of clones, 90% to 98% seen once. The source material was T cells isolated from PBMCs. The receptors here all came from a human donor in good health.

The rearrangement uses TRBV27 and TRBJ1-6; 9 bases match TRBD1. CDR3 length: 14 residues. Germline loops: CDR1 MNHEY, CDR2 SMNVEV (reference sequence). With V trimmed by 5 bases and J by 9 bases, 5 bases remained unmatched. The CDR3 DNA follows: TGTGCCAGCAGTCCGGACAGGGGCCTTTCACCCCTCCACTTT. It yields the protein CASSPDRGLSPLHF.

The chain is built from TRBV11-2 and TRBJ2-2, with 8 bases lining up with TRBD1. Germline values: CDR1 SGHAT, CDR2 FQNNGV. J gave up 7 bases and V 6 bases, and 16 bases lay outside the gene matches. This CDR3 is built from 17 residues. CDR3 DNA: TGTGCCAGCAGAACGATAATGAGGACAGGGACCGACGGGGAGCTGTTTTTT. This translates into CASRTIMRTGTDGELFF.

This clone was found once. CDR3 nucleotides: TGTGCCAGCAGTGAGGGCGGGAGGGCCTACAATGAGCAGTTCTTC. This sequence encodes CASSEGGRAYNEQFF. The rearrangement joins TRBV6-4 to TRBJ2-1; 9 bases line up with TRBD2. CDR1 is MRHNA and CDR2 is SNTAGT in the germline V gene. This CDR3 is 15 amino acids long. The V segment lost 3 bases and the J segment 2 bases; nucleotides outside the gene matches: 2.

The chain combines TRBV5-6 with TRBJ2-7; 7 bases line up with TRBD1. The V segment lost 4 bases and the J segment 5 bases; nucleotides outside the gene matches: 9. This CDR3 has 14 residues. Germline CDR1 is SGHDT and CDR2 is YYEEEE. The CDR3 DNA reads TGTGCCAGCAGCCTCGGTACAGGGGTCCACGAGCAGTACTTC. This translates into CASSLGTGVHEQYF.